These T cell receptor beta chains were read from a single sample in a study of radiotherapy plus CTLA-4 blockade in lung cancer. Sequencing was performed with immunoSEQ multiplex PCR; in TCRdb, only in-frame clones are kept and a portion is missing. Of around 77,000 clones listed, around 74% are singletons. The source material was peripheral blood, sampled from a patient treated with radiotherapy plus ipilimumab. These TCRs come from a human donor with non-small cell lung cancer whose response to radiotherapy plus ipilimumab could not be evaluated. Both conserved end residues are part of each CDR3. Fields, in order: clone size, J gene, V gene, D gene, CDR3 protein, CDR3 DNA. A D gene is named only where the DNA matches it firmly. Expanded clones are given a class, and other clones once, few, many or no size at all.

clone_size: .; j_call: TRBJ1-2; v_call: TRBV14; d_call: TRBD1; cdr3_aa: CASSQVAQGLLNYGYTF; cdr3_nt: TGTGCCAGCAGCCAAGTCGCACAGGGGCTTCTTAACTATGGCTACACCTTC
clone_size: .; j_call: TRBJ2-1; v_call: TRBV2; d_call: .; cdr3_aa: CASIGLEGVGNEQFF; cdr3_nt: TGTGCCAGCATCGGGCTAGAGGGCGTCGGAAATGAGCAGTTCTTC
clone_size: .; j_call: TRBJ1-3; v_call: TRBV4-2; d_call: .; cdr3_aa: CASSQDFQASSGNTIYF; cdr3_nt: TGTGCCAGCAGCCAAGATTTCCAGGCGAGCTCTGGAAACACCATATATTTT
clone_size: .; j_call: TRBJ2-1; v_call: TRBV5-1; d_call: TRBD2; cdr3_aa: CASTHLGGTEQFF; cdr3_nt: TGCGCCAGCACTCATCTGGGGGGGACTGAGCAGTTCTTC
clone_size: .; j_call: TRBJ1-2; v_call: TRBV6-5; d_call: .; cdr3_aa: CASFQAENYGYTF; cdr3_nt: TGTGCCAGCTTCCAGGCCGAAAACTATGGCTACACCTTC
clone_size: .; j_call: TRBJ2-1; v_call: TRBV6-1; d_call: .; cdr3_aa: CASSEEIGSGYNEQFF; cdr3_nt: TGTGCCAGCAGTGAAGAGATAGGATCGGGATACAATGAGCAGTTCTTC
clone_size: .; j_call: TRBJ1-4; v_call: TRBV6-5; d_call: TRBD1; cdr3_aa: CASRGDRVGEKLFF; cdr3_nt: TGTGCCAGCAGGGGTGACAGGGTGGGTGAAAAACTGTTTTTT
clone_size: .; j_call: TRBJ2-3; v_call: TRBV19; d_call: .; cdr3_aa: CASSIAGFTDTQYF; cdr3_nt: TGTGCCAGTAGTATAGCGGGGTTCACAGATACGCAGTATTTT
clone_size: .; j_call: TRBJ1-2; v_call: TRBV7-9; d_call: .; cdr3_aa: CASSFSIRGLGYTF; cdr3_nt: TGTGCCAGCAGCTTTTCTATCAGGGGCCTTGGCTACACCTTC
clone_size: .; j_call: TRBJ1-1; v_call: TRBV19; d_call: .; cdr3_aa: CASSLTGSEAFF; cdr3_nt: TGTGCCAGTAGTTTGACGGGATCAGAAGCTTTCTTT
clone_size: few; j_call: TRBJ2-7; v_call: TRBV5-5; d_call: TRBD1; cdr3_aa: CASSFTGGSLYEQYF; cdr3_nt: TGTGCCAGCAGCTTTACAGGGGGCAGCCTCTACGAGCAGTACTTC
clone_size: once; j_call: TRBJ2-1; v_call: TRBV29-1; d_call: TRBD2; cdr3_aa: CSGGLAGGEQFF; cdr3_nt: TGCAGCGGGGGACTAGCGGGGGGAGAGCAGTTCTTC
clone_size: few; j_call: TRBJ2-3; v_call: TRBV10-2; d_call: .; cdr3_aa: CASKPSGDTQYF; cdr3_nt: TGCGCCAGCAAACCTTCGGGAGATACGCAGTATTTT
clone_size: .; j_call: TRBJ2-1; v_call: TRBV6-1; d_call: .; cdr3_aa: CASKGQSNEQFF; cdr3_nt: TGTGCCAGCAAGGGGCAAAGCAATGAGCAGTTCTTC
clone_size: .; j_call: TRBJ1-1; v_call: TRBV27; d_call: .; cdr3_aa: CASSQDFRMNTEAFF; cdr3_nt: TGTGCCAGCAGCCAGGATTTTAGAATGAACACTGAAGCTTTCTTT
clone_size: .; j_call: TRBJ2-7; v_call: TRBV19; d_call: .; cdr3_aa: CASSTVAGRIYEQYF; cdr3_nt: TGTGCCAGTAGTACGGTAGCTGGGAGAATATACGAGCAGTACTTC
clone_size: .; j_call: TRBJ2-7; v_call: TRBV7-2; d_call: .; cdr3_aa: CASSLDHYEQYF; cdr3_nt: TGTGCCAGCAGCCTAGATCACTACGAGCAGTACTTC
clone_size: .; j_call: TRBJ2-5; v_call: TRBV5-4; d_call: TRBD2; cdr3_aa: CASSLRTSGGGETQYF; cdr3_nt: TGTGCCAGCAGCCTTAGGACTAGCGGGGGTGGAGAGACCCAGTACTTC
clone_size: .; j_call: TRBJ1-2; v_call: TRBV6-1; d_call: .; cdr3_aa: CASSVSGQSTGYTF; cdr3_nt: TGTGCCAGCAGTGTTTCCGGACAGTCAACTGGCTACACCTTC
clone_size: .; j_call: TRBJ2-3; v_call: TRBV25-1; d_call: .; cdr3_aa: CASSVQGTDTQYF; cdr3_nt: TGTGCCAGCAGTGTACAGGGAACAGATACGCAGTATTTT
clone_size: .; j_call: TRBJ1-2; v_call: TRBV7-9; d_call: TRBD1; cdr3_aa: CASSLGQDRGGYTF; cdr3_nt: TGTGCCAGCAGCTTGGGACAGGACCGGGGTGGCTACACCTTC
clone_size: .; j_call: TRBJ1-4; v_call: TRBV19; d_call: .; cdr3_aa: CASSIVGRESEKLFF; cdr3_nt: TGTGCCAGTAGTATAGTTGGCAGGGAATCTGAAAAACTGTTTTTT
clone_size: .; j_call: TRBJ2-1; v_call: TRBV7-3; d_call: .; cdr3_aa: CASSRPRGPDDNEQFF; cdr3_nt: TGTGCCAGCAGCCGCCCCCGGGGTCCCGACGACAATGAGCAGTTCTTC
clone_size: few; j_call: TRBJ1-2; v_call: TRBV5-1; d_call: .; cdr3_aa: CASSSPGVAYGYTF; cdr3_nt: TGCGCCAGCAGCTCCCCAGGAGTAGCGTACGGCTACACCTTC
clone_size: few; j_call: TRBJ1-3; v_call: TRBV2; d_call: .; cdr3_aa: CASSERVLPSGNTIYF; cdr3_nt: TGTGCCAGCAGTGAGCGGGTACTCCCCTCTGGAAACACCATATATTTT
clone_size: .; j_call: TRBJ1-2; v_call: TRBV5-4; d_call: TRBD1; cdr3_aa: CASSLAIPGGIYTF; cdr3_nt: TGTGCCAGCAGCTTGGCCATCCCAGGGGGAATTTACACCTTC
clone_size: .; j_call: TRBJ2-1; v_call: TRBV6-5; d_call: TRBD1; cdr3_aa: CASSQSRTGWNEQFF; cdr3_nt: TGTGCCAGCAGTCAGAGCAGGACAGGGTGGAATGAGCAGTTCTTC
clone_size: few; j_call: TRBJ2-1; v_call: TRBV27; d_call: TRBD2; cdr3_aa: CASSLYKRENHNEQFF; cdr3_nt: TGTGCCAGCAGTTTATATAAGCGGGAGAATCACAATGAGCAGTTCTTC
clone_size: once; j_call: TRBJ2-4; v_call: TRBV14; d_call: TRBD1; cdr3_aa: CASSQHTGTGLNIQYF; cdr3_nt: TGTGCCAGCAGCCAACACACCGGGACAGGGCTAAACATTCAGTACTTC
clone_size: once; j_call: TRBJ1-5; v_call: TRBV6-1; d_call: .; cdr3_aa: CASSYGDQPQHF; cdr3_nt: TGTGCCAGCAGTTATGGAGATCAGCCCCAGCATTTT
clone_size: .; j_call: TRBJ2-7; v_call: TRBV29-1; d_call: .; cdr3_aa: CSVEDPDSYEQYF; cdr3_nt: TGCAGCGTTGAAGATCCGGACAGCTACGAGCAGTACTTC
clone_size: few; j_call: TRBJ1-1; v_call: TRBV10-2; d_call: .; cdr3_aa: CASSESMGGEATEAFF; cdr3_nt: TGCGCCAGCAGTGAGTCGATGGGAGGGGAGGCCACTGAAGCTTTCTTT
clone_size: .; j_call: TRBJ1-2; v_call: TRBV19; d_call: .; cdr3_aa: CASREPYDGYGYTF; cdr3_nt: TGTGCCAGTAGGGAGCCTTATGACGGCTATGGCTACACCTTC
clone_size: .; j_call: TRBJ1-2; v_call: TRBV27; d_call: .; cdr3_aa: CASSSNRVGVYGYTF; cdr3_nt: TGTGCCAGCAGTTCGAACAGGGTTGGGGTCTATGGCTACACCTTC
clone_size: once; j_call: TRBJ1-2; v_call: TRBV19; d_call: .; cdr3_aa: CASRTPFRAIELNGYAF; cdr3_nt: TGTGCCAGTAGGACGCCGTTCAGGGCCATTGAATTAAATGGCTACGCCTTC
clone_size: .; j_call: TRBJ2-3; v_call: TRBV19; d_call: .; cdr3_aa: CASSKEVDTQYF; cdr3_nt: TGTGCCAGTTCGAAGGAGGTAGATACGCAGTATTTT
clone_size: .; j_call: TRBJ2-5; v_call: TRBV5-6; d_call: TRBD2; cdr3_aa: CASSRRGLASPRGETQYF; cdr3_nt: TGTGCCAGCAGCCGCCGAGGACTAGCTTCCCCTAGGGGGGAGACCCAGTACTTC
clone_size: .; j_call: TRBJ1-6; v_call: TRBV28; d_call: .; cdr3_aa: CASSLLSSPLHF; cdr3_nt: TGTGCCAGCAGTTTGCTGAGTTCACCCCTCCACTTT
clone_size: .; j_call: TRBJ1-4; v_call: TRBV4-1; d_call: TRBD1; cdr3_aa: CASSHPSDRGGEKLFF; cdr3_nt: TGCGCCAGCAGCCATCCCTCCGACAGGGGGGGAGAAAAACTGTTTTTT
clone_size: few; j_call: TRBJ2-7; v_call: TRBV4-3; d_call: TRBD1; cdr3_aa: CASSLQPGGSYEQYF; cdr3_nt: TGCGCCAGCAGCCTACAGCCAGGGGGTTCCTACGAGCAGTACTTC
clone_size: once; j_call: TRBJ2-3; v_call: TRBV2; d_call: TRBD2; cdr3_aa: CARPLNLAGGADTQYF; cdr3_nt: TGTGCCAGGCCCCTAAACCTAGCGGGTGGCGCAGATACGCAGTATTTT
clone_size: .; j_call: TRBJ1-4; v_call: TRBV28; d_call: TRBD1; cdr3_aa: CASSYDTGGNEKLFF; cdr3_nt: TGTGCCAGCAGTTACGACACAGGGGGTAATGAAAAACTGTTTTTT
clone_size: .; j_call: TRBJ2-7; v_call: TRBV6-1; d_call: TRBD1; cdr3_aa: CASSPDRDDYEQYF; cdr3_nt: TGTGCCAGCAGTCCGGACAGGGATGACTACGAGCAGTACTTC
clone_size: .; j_call: TRBJ1-5; v_call: TRBV7-2; d_call: .; cdr3_aa: CASSSSRNQPQHF; cdr3_nt: TGTGCCAGCAGCTCGTCGAGGAACCAGCCCCAGCATTTT
clone_size: .; j_call: TRBJ2-5; v_call: TRBV7-2; d_call: TRBD2; cdr3_aa: CASSAGLAGGLETQYF; cdr3_nt: TGTGCCAGCAGCGCCGGACTAGCGGGGGGCTTGGAGACCCAGTACTTC
clone_size: .; j_call: TRBJ2-1; v_call: TRBV5-4; d_call: .; cdr3_aa: CASSLPGDSNEQFF; cdr3_nt: TGTGCCAGCAGCTTGCCCGGGGACTCCAATGAGCAGTTCTTC
clone_size: .; j_call: TRBJ2-3; v_call: TRBV2; d_call: .; cdr3_aa: CASSEGRVITDTQYF; cdr3_nt: TGTGCCAGCAGTGAAGGGCGGGTTATCACAGATACGCAGTATTTT
clone_size: .; j_call: TRBJ1-2; v_call: TRBV28; d_call: .; cdr3_aa: CASSLHRVGGYTF; cdr3_nt: TGTGCCAGCAGTTTACACAGGGTAGGAGGCTACACCTTC
clone_size: few; j_call: TRBJ1-5; v_call: TRBV28; d_call: .; cdr3_aa: CASSLTGSNQPQHF; cdr3_nt: TGTGCCAGCAGTTTAACAGGGTCCAATCAGCCCCAGCATTTT
clone_size: .; j_call: TRBJ2-3; v_call: TRBV7-2; d_call: TRBD2; cdr3_aa: CASSSSGTIGTDTQYF; cdr3_nt: TGTGCCAGCAGCTCGTCCGGGACTATCGGCACAGATACGCAGTATTTT
clone_size: .; j_call: TRBJ1-4; v_call: TRBV15; d_call: TRBD1; cdr3_aa: CATSTRTGAPFNEKLFF; cdr3_nt: TGTGCCACCAGCACTAGAACAGGGGCCCCATTTAATGAAAAACTGTTTTTT
clone_size: .; j_call: TRBJ1-3; v_call: TRBV7-2; d_call: .; cdr3_aa: CASSLSHRDISGNTIYF; cdr3_nt: TGTGCCAGCAGCTTGTCCCACCGGGACATCTCTGGAAACACCATATATTTT
clone_size: .; j_call: TRBJ1-2; v_call: TRBV5-1; d_call: .; cdr3_aa: CASSLDRVAVGYTF; cdr3_nt: TGCGCCAGCAGCTTGGACAGGGTCGCGGTGGGCTACACCTTC
clone_size: .; j_call: TRBJ1-2; v_call: TRBV4-2; d_call: .; cdr3_aa: CASSQDPEAEDFGYTF; cdr3_nt: TGTGCCAGCAGCCAAGATCCGGAAGCCGAGGATTTCGGCTACACCTTC
clone_size: once; j_call: TRBJ2-5; v_call: TRBV29-1; d_call: TRBD1; cdr3_aa: CSGRRQGAETQYF; cdr3_nt: TGCAGCGGCCGACGACAGGGGGCAGAGACCCAGTACTTC